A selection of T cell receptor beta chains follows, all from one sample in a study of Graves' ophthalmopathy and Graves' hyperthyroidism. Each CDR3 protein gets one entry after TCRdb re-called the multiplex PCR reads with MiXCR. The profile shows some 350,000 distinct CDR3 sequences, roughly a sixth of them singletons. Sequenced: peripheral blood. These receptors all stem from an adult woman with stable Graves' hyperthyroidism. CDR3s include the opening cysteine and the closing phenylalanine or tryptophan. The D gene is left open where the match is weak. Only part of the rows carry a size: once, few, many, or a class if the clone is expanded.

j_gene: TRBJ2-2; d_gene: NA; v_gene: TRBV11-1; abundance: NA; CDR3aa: CASSVVLNTGELFF; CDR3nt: TGTGCCAGCAGCGTGGTCCTGAACACCGGGGAGCTGTTTTTT
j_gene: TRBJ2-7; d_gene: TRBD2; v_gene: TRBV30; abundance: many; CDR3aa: CAWSSGISYEQYF; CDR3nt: TGTGCCTGGAGTAGCGGGATCTCCTACGAGCAGTACTTC
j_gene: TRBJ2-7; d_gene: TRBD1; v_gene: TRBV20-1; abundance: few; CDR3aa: CSASPPAGGYEQYF; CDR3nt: TGCAGTGCTAGCCCCCCGGCAGGGGGATACGAGCAGTACTTC
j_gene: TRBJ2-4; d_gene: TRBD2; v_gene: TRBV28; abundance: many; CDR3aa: CASSTSPGTKYF; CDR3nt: TGTGCCAGCAGTACTTCACCGGGGACTAAGTACTTC
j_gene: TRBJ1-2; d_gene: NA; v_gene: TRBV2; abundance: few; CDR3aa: CASNRQGRTHESGYTF; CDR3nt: TGTGCCAGCAATCGTCAGGGGAGAACCCACGAGAGTGGCTACACCTTC
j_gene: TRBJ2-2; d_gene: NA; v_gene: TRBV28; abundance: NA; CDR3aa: CASSLTANTGEPFF; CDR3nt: TGTGCCAGCAGTTTAACAGCTAACACCGGGGAGCCGTTTTTT
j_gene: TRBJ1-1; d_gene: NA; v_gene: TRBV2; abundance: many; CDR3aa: CASSEAQGQRNTEAFF; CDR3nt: TGTGCCAGCAGTGAAGCTCAGGGGCAGAGGAACACTGAAGCTTTCTTT
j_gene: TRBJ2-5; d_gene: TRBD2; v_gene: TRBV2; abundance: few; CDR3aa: CAGAGTYRTQYF; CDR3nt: TGTGCCGGAGCGGGAACTTATAGGACCCAGTACTTC
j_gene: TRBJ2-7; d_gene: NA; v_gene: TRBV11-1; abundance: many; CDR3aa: CASSFAFSYEQYF; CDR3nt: TGTGCCAGCAGCTTCGCATTTTCCTACGAGCAGTACTTC
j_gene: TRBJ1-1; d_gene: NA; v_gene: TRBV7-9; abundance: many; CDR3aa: CASSLVGGTTEAFF; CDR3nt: TGTGCCAGCAGCTTAGTCGGGGGGACCACTGAAGCTTTCTTT
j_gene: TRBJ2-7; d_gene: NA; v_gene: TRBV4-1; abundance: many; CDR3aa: CASSQGLKYEQYF; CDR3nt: TGCGCCAGCAGCCAGGGGCTGAAGTACGAGCAGTACTTC
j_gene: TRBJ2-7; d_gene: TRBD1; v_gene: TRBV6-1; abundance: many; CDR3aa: CASSAYRGTNYEQYF; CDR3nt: TGTGCCAGCAGTGCGTACAGGGGAACTAACTACGAGCAGTACTTC
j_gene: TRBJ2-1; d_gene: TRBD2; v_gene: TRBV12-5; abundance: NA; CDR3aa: CASGLVLSGGMESSGRYNEQFF; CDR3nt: TGTGCTAGTGGTTTGGTACTCAGTGGGGGGATGGAGTCTAGCGGGAGATACAATGAGCAGTTCTTC
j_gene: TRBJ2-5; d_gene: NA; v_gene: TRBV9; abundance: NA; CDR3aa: CASTRGQIDKTQYF; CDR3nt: TGTGCCAGCACCCGAGGGCAGATAGACAAGACCCAGTACTTC
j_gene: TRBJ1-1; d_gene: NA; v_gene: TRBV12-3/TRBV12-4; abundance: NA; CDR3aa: CASREDSEAFF; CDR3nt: TGTGCCAGCAGGGAAGACAGTGAAGCTTTCTTT
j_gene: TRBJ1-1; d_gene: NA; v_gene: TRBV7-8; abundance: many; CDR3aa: CASTNTRVSIEAFF; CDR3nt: TGTGCCAGCACCAATACTCGGGTTTCCATTGAAGCTTTCTTT
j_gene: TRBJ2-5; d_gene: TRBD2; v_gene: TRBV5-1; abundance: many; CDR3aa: CASSYSGSGETQYF; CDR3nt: TGCGCCAGCAGTTATAGCGGGAGCGGGGAGACCCAGTACTTC
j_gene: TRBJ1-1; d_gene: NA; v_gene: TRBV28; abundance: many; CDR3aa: CASSFQGLNTEAFF; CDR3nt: TGTGCCAGCAGTTTCCAGGGACTGAACACTGAAGCTTTCTTT
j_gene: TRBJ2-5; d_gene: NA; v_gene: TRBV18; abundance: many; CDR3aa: CASSPGVEETQYF; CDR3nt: TGTGCCAGCTCACCCGGTGTGGAAGAGACCCAGTACTTC